These 2 T cell receptor beta chains originate from one sample sequenced in a study of TIL therapy for anti-PD-1-resistant metastatic lung cancer. Stated time point: pre-treatment sample, taken before nivolumab and TIL therapy. Pleural nodules or supraclavicular lymph nodes made up most of the excised metastases sampled. Sequencing used immunoSEQ v3. Some clones are missing from TCRdb's copy, which holds only in-frame ones; the method was immunoSEQ multiplex PCR. The sample lists approximately 92,000 clones, roughly 65% seen once, with roughly 9.8% in the top ten. Sequences were derived from tumor tissue, sampled at baseline. These receptors originate from a person aged 25-79 years with non-small cell lung cancer.

The V and J genes are TRBV7-2 and TRBJ2-5, with a weak D call TRBD2 (5 bases). The CDR3 runs 15 residues. Germline CDR1 SGHTA, CDR2 FQGNSA. The ends were cut back, 5 bases at V and 5 bases at J, with 18 bases in the middle. The chain's CDR3 is CASSRYRSGEETQYF. Written as DNA, the CDR3 is TGTGCCAGCAGCCGTTATAGGAGTGGGGAGGAGACCCAGTACTTC. The complete variable domain, with remaining parts taken from reference TRBV7-2 and TRBJ2-5, reads GAGVSQSPSNKVTEKGKDVELRCDPISGHTALYWYRQSLGQGLEFLIYFQGNSAPDKSGLPSDRFSAERTGGSVSTLTIQRTQQEDSAVYLCASSRYRSGEETQYFGPGTRLLVL.

This clone was found once. This chain uses TRBV6-5 with TRBJ2-2; TRBD2 is a possible D gene (5 bases). The CDR3 spans 15 residues. Trimming took 5 bases from V and 4 from J, leaving 14 bases between them. Germline V gene lookup returns CDR1 MNHEY and CDR2 SVGAGI. CDR3: CASSLTPGLTGELFF. For the CDR3, the DNA is TGTGCCAGCAGTCTCACCCCCGGACTCACCGGGGAGCTGTTTTTT.